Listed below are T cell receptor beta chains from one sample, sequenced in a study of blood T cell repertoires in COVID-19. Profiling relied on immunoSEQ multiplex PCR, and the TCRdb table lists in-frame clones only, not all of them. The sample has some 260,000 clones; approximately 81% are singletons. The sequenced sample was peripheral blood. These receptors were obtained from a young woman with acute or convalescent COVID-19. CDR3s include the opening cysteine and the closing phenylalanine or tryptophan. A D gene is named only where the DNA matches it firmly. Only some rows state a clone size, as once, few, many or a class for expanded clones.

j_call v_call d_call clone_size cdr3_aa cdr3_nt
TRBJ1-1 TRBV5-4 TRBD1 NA CASRSGDRGSTEAFF TGTGCCAGCAGATCTGGGGACAGGGGGAGCACTGAAGCTTTCTTT
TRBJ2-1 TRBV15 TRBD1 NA CATSRDPGTALAQQFF TGTGCCACCAGCAGAGACCCCGGGACAGCCCTCGCACAGCAGTTCTTC
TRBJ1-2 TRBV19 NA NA CASSPRLQGDWGYTF TGTGCCAGTAGTCCTCGTCTACAGGGCGATTGGGGCTACACCTTC
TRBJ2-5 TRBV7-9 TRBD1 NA CASSAGDRGQETQYF TGTGCCAGCAGCGCAGGGGACAGGGGGCAAGAGACCCAGTACTTC
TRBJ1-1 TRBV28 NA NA CASRTTANTEAFF TGTGCCAGCAGAACGACAGCGAACACTGAAGCTTTCTTT
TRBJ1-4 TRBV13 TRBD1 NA CASSLGGQGDEKLFF TGTGCTAGCAGCTTAGGGGGACAGGGTGATGAAAAACTGTTTTTT
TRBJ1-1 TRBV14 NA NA CASGMNTEAFF TGTGCGTCGGGGATGAACACTGAAGCTTTCTTT
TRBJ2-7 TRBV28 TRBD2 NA CASSNSGLKDREQYF TGTGCCAGCAGTAATTCGGGACTAAAAGATCGCGAGCAGTACTTC
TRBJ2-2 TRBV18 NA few CASSPTGSGTGELFF TGTGCCAGCTCACCAACAGGGAGTGGGACCGGGGAGCTGTTTTTT
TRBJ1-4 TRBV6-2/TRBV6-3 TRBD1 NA CASSHANRGQGDEKLFF TGTGCCAGCAGTCACGCCAACAGGGGGCAAGGTGACGAAAAACTGTTTTTT
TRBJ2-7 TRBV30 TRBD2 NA CAWNAGGNYEQYF TGTGCCTGGAACGCGGGAGGGAACTACGAGCAGTACTTC
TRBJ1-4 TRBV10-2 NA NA CASRVGVLATNEKLFF TGCGCCAGCAGAGTAGGGGTTCTTGCAACTAATGAAAAACTGTTTTTT
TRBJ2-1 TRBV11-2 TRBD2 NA CASSLSASGLNNEQFF TGTGCCAGCAGCTTATCGGCTAGCGGGCTAAACAATGAGCAGTTCTTC
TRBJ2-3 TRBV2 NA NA CASSGQGQGSTQYF TGTGCCAGCAGTGGGCAGGGCCAGGGCAGCACGCAGTATTTT
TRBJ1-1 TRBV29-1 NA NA CSVTLRNMNTEAFF TGCAGCGTTACACTCAGGAACATGAACACTGAAGCTTTCTTT
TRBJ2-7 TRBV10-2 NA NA CASFGGYSYEQYF TGCGCCAGCTTCGGAGGGTATTCCTACGAGCAGTACTTC
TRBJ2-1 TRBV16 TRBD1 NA CASSLQQGNNEQFF TGTGCCAGCAGCCTACAACAGGGGAACAATGAGCAGTTCTTC
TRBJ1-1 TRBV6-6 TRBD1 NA CASTRQGDTEAFF TGTGCCAGCACCAGACAGGGGGACACTGAAGCTTTCTTT
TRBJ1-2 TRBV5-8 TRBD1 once CASSFPPGVAGGGGGYTF TGTGCCAGCAGCTTTCCCCCCGGGGTCGCAGGGGGTGGAGGTGGCTACACCTTC
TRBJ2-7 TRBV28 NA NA CASSLVSAYEQYF TGTGCCAGCAGTTTAGTAAGCGCGTACGAGCAGTACTTC
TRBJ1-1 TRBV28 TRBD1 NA CASSFPSMDRAPKRTEAFF TGTGCCAGCAGTTTCCCTTCCATGGACAGGGCTCCAAAGAGGACTGAAGCTTTCTTT
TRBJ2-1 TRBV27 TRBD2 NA CASSLVAGVLYNEQFF TGTGCCAGCAGTTTAGTAGCGGGAGTTCTCTACAATGAGCAGTTCTTC
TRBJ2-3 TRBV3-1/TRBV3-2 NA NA CASLDPTFTDTQYF TGTGCCAGCCTAGACCCAACCTTCACAGATACGCAGTATTTT
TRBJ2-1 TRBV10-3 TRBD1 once CAISRIGDRQSSYNEQFF TGTGCCATCAGTCGAATAGGGGACAGACAGAGCTCCTACAATGAGCAGTTCTTC
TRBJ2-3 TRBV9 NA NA CASSVWGESTDTQYF TGTGCCAGCAGCGTATGGGGGGAGAGCACAGATACGCAGTATTTT
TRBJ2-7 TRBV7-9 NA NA CASSLGSAGLHEQYF TGTGCCAGCAGCTTAGGCTCGGCAGGACTGCACGAGCAGTACTTC
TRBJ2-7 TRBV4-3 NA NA CASSQVSTDEQYF TGCGCCAGCAGCCAAGTATCGACAGACGAGCAGTACTTC
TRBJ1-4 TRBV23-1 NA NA CASSQSSISEKLFF TGCGCCAGCAGTCAATCCTCGATTAGCGAAAAACTGTTTTTT
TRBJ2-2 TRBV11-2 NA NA CASSLDLSGELFF TGTGCCAGCAGCTTAGATCTCTCCGGGGAGCTGTTTTTT
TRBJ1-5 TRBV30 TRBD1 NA CACASGTDNQPQHF TGTGCCTGCGCCTCCGGGACAGACAATCAGCCCCAGCATTTT
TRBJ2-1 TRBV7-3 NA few CASSSTSYNEQFF TGTGCCAGCAGCTCAACTAGTTACAATGAGCAGTTCTTC
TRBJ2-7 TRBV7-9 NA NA CASTKNPAYEQYF TGTGCCAGCACCAAAAACCCGGCCTACGAGCAGTACTTC
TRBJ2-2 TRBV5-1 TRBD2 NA CASSNLAGVVPGELFF TGCGCCAGCAGTAATCTAGCGGGAGTCGTCCCCGGGGAGCTGTTTTTT
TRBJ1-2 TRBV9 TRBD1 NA CASSGAEQGDYGYTF TGTGCCAGCAGCGGAGCGGAACAGGGGGACTATGGCTACACCTTC
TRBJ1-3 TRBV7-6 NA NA CASSLTQVSGNTIYF TGTGCCAGCAGCTTAACACAGGTCTCTGGAAACACCATATATTTT
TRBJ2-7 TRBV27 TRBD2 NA CASRGTSGRSYEQYF TGTGCCAGCAGGGGGACTAGCGGGAGGTCCTACGAGCAGTACTTC
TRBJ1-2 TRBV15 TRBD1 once CATSKDRGHGYTF TGTGCCACCAGCAAGGACAGGGGGCATGGCTACACCTTC
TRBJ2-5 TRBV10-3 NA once CAISEVITGQETQYF TGTGCCATCAGTGAGGTTATAACGGGACAAGAGACCCAGTACTTC
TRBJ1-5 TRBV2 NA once CASRPGEGHSNQPQHF TGTGCCAGCAGGCCCGGGGAGGGGCATAGCAATCAGCCCCAGCATTTT
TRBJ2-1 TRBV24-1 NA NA CATSDLRGGLGDEQFF TGTGCCACCAGTGATTTGAGGGGGGGTCTCGGCGATGAGCAGTTCTTC
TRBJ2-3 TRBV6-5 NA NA CASSYFSGSTDTQYF TGTGCCAGCAGTTACTTCAGCGGTAGCACAGATACGCAGTATTTT
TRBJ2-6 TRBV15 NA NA CATSRLGLRSGANVLTF TGTGCCACCAGCAGATTAGGACTGAGATCTGGGGCCAACGTCCTGACTTTC
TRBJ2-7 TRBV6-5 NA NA CASSYRVGSYEQYF TGTGCCAGCAGTTACCGGGTGGGTTCCTACGAGCAGTACTTC
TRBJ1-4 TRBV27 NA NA CASSLSLGGGNEKLFF TGTGCCAGCAGTTTATCTCTGGGAGGCGGGAATGAAAAACTGTTTTTT
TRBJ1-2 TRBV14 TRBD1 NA CASSQDPGQGGYGYTF TGTGCCAGCAGCCAAGATCCGGGCCAGGGGGGCTATGGCTACACCTTC
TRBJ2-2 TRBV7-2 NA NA CASKAQPGLWNTGELFF TGTGCCAGCAAGGCACAACCGGGACTCTGGAACACCGGGGAGCTGTTTTTT
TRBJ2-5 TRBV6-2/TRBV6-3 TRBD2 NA CASSPLGPSGSETQYF TGTGCCAGCAGCCCCTTGGGTCCTAGCGGGAGTGAGACCCAGTACTTC
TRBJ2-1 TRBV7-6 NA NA CASSSGGRGNEQFF TGTGCCAGCAGCTCCGGGGGACGGGGGAATGAGCAGTTCTTC
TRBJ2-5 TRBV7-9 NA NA CASSLVLGPKETQYF TGTGCCAGCAGCTTAGTACTGGGGCCCAAAGAGACCCAGTACTTC
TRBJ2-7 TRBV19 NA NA CASSPTGGFYEQYF TGTGCCAGTTCCCCGACAGGCGGATTCTACGAGCAGTACTTC
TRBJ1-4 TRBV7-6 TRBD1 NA CASSRDRRNEKLFF TGTGCCAGCAGCCGGGACAGGAGAAATGAAAAACTGTTTTTT
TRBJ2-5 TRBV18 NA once CASSPDSPRGGLETQYF TGTGCCAGCTCACCAGACTCTCCTCGCGGGGGCTTAGAGACCCAGTACTTC
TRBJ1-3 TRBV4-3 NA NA CASSQGEGGNTIYF TGCGCCAGCAGCCAAGGGGAGGGTGGAAACACCATATATTTT